The T cell receptor (beta chain) under discussion was sequenced for a study of shared clonotypes between healthy human individuals. Looking at the study overall: For every donor, three CD4 naive, three CD4 memory, two CD8 naive and one CD8 memory plates were used. General study findings and limits: The study found about 5% of naive CD4 clonotypes shared across a few donors.

Looked up from germline, CDR1 is MGHRA and CDR2 is YSYEKL. Deletions cut 2 bases from V and 2 bases from J, with 13 bases between. The CDR3 totals 15 residues. To note about this clone: Its target is not known.

Naive-designated CD8 cells lacked CD45RO, were positively enriched for CCR7, and omitted terminally differentiated effector memory CD45RA+ cells. It was across several immunoSEQ plates that each subset's genomic DNA was evenly split. DNA at 200 ng, about 30,000 T cell genomes, went into sorted-subset replicate PCRs. Clones were read by immunoSEQ multiplex PCR, and TCRdb kept only the in-frame ones, dropping some. The data show around 2,100,000 clones, approximately 94% seen once. Material for sequencing was naive CD8+ T cells sorted from blood. The chain is built from TRBV4-1 and TRBJ2-7; possibly TRBD1 for D (6 bases). This TCR came from a man aged 18-30 years in good health. The CDR3 DNA follows: TGCGCCAGCAGCCAAACGGACAGTGGAACCTACGAGCAGTACTTC. Translated, it gives CASSQTDSGTYEQYF.